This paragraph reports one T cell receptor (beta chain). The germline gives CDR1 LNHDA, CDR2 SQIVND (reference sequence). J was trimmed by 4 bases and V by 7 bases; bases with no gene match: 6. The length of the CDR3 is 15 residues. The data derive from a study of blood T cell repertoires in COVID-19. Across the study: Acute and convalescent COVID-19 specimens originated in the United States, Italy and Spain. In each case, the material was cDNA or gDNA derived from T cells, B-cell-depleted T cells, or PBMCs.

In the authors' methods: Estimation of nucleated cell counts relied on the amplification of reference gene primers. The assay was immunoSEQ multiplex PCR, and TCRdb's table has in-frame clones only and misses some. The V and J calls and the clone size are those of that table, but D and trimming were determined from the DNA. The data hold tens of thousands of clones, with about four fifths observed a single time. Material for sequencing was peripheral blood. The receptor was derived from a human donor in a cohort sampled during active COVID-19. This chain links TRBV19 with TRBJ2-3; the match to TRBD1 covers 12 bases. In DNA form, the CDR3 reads TGTGCCAGTACTAGGGACAGGGGGCAGGCAGATACGCAGTATTTT. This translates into CASTRDRGQADTQYF.